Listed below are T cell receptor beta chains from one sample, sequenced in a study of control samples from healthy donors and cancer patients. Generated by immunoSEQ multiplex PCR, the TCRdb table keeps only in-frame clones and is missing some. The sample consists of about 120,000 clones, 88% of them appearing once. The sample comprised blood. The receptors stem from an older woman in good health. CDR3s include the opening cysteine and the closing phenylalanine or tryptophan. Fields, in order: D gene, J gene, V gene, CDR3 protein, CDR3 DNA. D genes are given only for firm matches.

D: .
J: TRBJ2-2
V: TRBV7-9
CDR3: CASSLVTGNTGELFF
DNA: TGTGCCAGCAGCTTAGTGACAGGGAACACCGGGGAGCTGTTTTTT

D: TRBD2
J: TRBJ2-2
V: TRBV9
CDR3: CASSASGGGNTGELFF
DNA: TGTGCCAGCAGCGCGAGCGGGGGGGGTAACACCGGGGAGCTGTTTTTT

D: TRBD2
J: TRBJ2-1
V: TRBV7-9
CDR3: CASSLERGDYNEQFF
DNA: TGTGCCAGCAGCCTTGAGCGGGGAGACTACAATGAGCAGTTCTTC

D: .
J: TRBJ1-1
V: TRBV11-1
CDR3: CASSLAGGRAAFF
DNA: TGTGCCAGCAGCTTAGCAGGGGGTCGGGCGGCTTTCTTT

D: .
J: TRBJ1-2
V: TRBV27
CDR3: CASRPTGLNYGYTF
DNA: TGTGCCAGCAGGCCGACCGGGCTTAACTATGGCTACACCTTC

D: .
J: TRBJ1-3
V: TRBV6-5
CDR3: CASSWGYSGNTIYF
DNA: TGTGCCAGCTCATGGGGGTACTCTGGAAACACCATATATTTT

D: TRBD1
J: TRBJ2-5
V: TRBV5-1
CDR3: CASSLDRGQTQYF
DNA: TGCGCCAGCAGCTTAGACAGGGGTCAGACCCAGTACTTC

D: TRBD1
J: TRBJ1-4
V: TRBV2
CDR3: CASRATGVPEKLFF
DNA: TGTGCCAGCAGAGCGACAGGGGTACCTGAAAAACTGTTTTTT

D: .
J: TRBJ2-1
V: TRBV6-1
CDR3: CASSEVGRGQYNEQFF
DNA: TGTGCCAGCAGTGAAGTGGGCAGGGGACAATACAATGAGCAGTTCTTC

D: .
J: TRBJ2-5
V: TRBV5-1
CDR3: CASSWSQLARDETQYF
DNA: TGCGCCAGCAGCTGGAGCCAACTAGCACGGGACGAGACCCAGTACTTC